One and the same sample provided the 14 T cell receptor beta chains below, sequenced in a study of blood T cell repertoires in COVID-19. Method: immunoSEQ multiplex PCR; TCRdb's copy keeps in-frame clones and lacks some. The sample consists of fewer than 200,000 clones, 75% to 85% of them appearing once. Specimen: peripheral blood. All receptors derive from a woman older than 75 with COVID-19, enrolled during active disease.

The gene calls are TRBV6-5 and TRBJ2-3, with 9 nucleotides matching TRBD2. Germline trimming cut 8 bases from V and 4 bases from J; bases unmatched to any gene: 7. There are 14 residues in the CDR3. CDR1 and CDR2 from the germline V gene are MNHEY and SVGAGI. CDR3 amino acids: CASSVAGAADTQYF. In nucleotides, the CDR3 is TGTGCCAGCTCAGTAGCGGGAGCAGCAGATACGCAGTATTTT.

The rearrangement uses TRBV28 and TRBJ2-2; 8 bases fit TRBD1. V was pared by 7 bases and J by 7 bases, with 8 bases of the junction left unmatched. This CDR3 region has 14 residues. CDR1 is MDHEN, CDR2 SYDVKM, per germline. CDR3 sequence (DNA): TGTGCCAGCACTCACCAGGGGGCGGACGGGGAGCTGTTTTTT. It yields the protein CASTHQGADGELFF.

The V gene is TRBV12-3 or TRBV12-4, the J gene TRBJ1-2; 8 bases fit TRBD1. CDR3 length: 13 residues. V shed 4 bases, J shed 8 bases, and the junction held 6 bases outside the gene matches. The CDR3 region is CASSSRTGIGYTF. The CDR3 coding sequence is TGTGCCAGCAGTTCCCGGACAGGGATCGGCTACACCTTC.

This clone has just one count. V usage is TRBV19 and J usage is TRBJ2-3, with 8 bases identical to TRBD1. The ends lost 4 bases at V and 1 base at J; junction bases unmatched: 10. The CDR3 is made up of 17 amino acids. Germline values: CDR1 LNHDA, CDR2 SQIVND (reference sequence). In DNA form, the CDR3 reads TGTGCCAGTAGTAAGGGACAGGTCAGGACCGGCACAGATACGCAGTATTTT. It codes for CASSKGQVRTGTDTQYF. Full variable domain (remainder filled in from reference TRBV19 and TRBJ2-3): DGGITQSPKYLFRKEGQNVTLSCEQNLNHDAMYWYRQDPGQGLRLIYYSQIVNDFQKGDIAEGYSVSREKKESFPLTVTSAQKNPTAFYLCASSKGQVRTGTDTQYFGPGTRLTVL.

V and J are TRBV6-2 or TRBV6-3 and TRBJ1-1; 8 bases fit TRBD1. The junction had 4 bases not matched to a gene; V was cut back by 5 bases and J by 5 bases. The length of the CDR3 is 13 residues. The germline V gene has CDR1 MNHEY and CDR2 SVGEGT. The CDR3 sequence: CASSRTGLTEAFF. The CDR3 nucleotides read TGTGCCAGCAGTCGGACAGGGTTGACTGAAGCTTTCTTT.

This clone was found once. The V and J genes are TRBV2 and TRBJ2-3; 8 bases are shared with TRBD1. The CDR3 extends over 15 amino acids. J gave up 0 bases and V 6 bases, and 5 bases lay outside the gene matches. Per germline, CDR1 SNHLY and CDR2 FYNNEI. CDR3 bases: TGTGCCAGCAGCGGAAGGACAGGGAGCACAGATACGCAGTATTTT. Translation: CASSGRTGSTDTQYF.

The chain couples TRBV5-1 to TRBJ1-3; 7 nucleotides align to TRBD1. The CDR3 runs 15 residues. CDR1 is SGHRS, CDR2 YFSETQ, per germline. The junction had 6 bases not matched to a gene; V was cut back by 4 bases and J by 2 bases. CDR3 bases: TGCGCCAGCAGCCAATCCACAGGGGCTGGAAACACCATATATTTT. Protein: CASSQSTGAGNTIYF.

The CDR3 nucleotides read TGTGCCAGCAGTGAGGCAGGGGGCAATCAGCCCCAGCATTTT. Its protein product is CASSEAGGNQPQHF. The chain is built from TRBV6-1 and TRBJ1-5, with D tentatively TRBD1 (6 bases). The CDR3 covers 14 residues. Deletions cut 3 bases from V and 2 bases from J, with 8 bases between. The germline CDR1 and CDR2 sequences are MNHNS and SASEGT.

The CDR3 sequence: CASSFTGSYEQYF. The DNA for the CDR3 is TGTGCCAGCAGCTTCACAGGGTCCTACGAGCAGTACTTC. The chain employs TRBV7-2 and TRBJ2-7, with D possibly TRBD1 on 6 matching bases. The CDR3 totals 13 residues. Germline V lookup: CDR1 SGHTA, CDR2 FQGNSA. V was pared by 3 bases and J by 1 base, with 7 bases between.

This clone was recorded a few times. V is TRBV19 and J is TRBJ1-2; D gene unclear. Deletions cut 3 bases from V and 3 bases from J, with 8 bases between. Per germline, CDR1 LNHDA and CDR2 SQIVND (reference sequence). The CDR3 runs 13 residues. The CDR3 nucleotides read TGTGCCAGTAGTATTTCGGGTTACTATGGCTACACCTTC. Protein product: CASSISGYYGYTF.

The chain recombines TRBV15 with TRBJ2-1; D ambiguous. V lost 5 bases and J 5 bases, leaving 13 bases between the germline ends. The CDR3 is made up of 14 amino acids. Germline lookup yields CDR1 LNHNV and CDR2 YYDKDF (reference sequence). The CDR3 region has the DNA TGTGCCACCAGCCCTTGGAGAACCCACAATGAGCAGTTCTTC. Its protein product is CATSPWRTHNEQFF.

This chain links TRBV7-2 with TRBJ2-4, with TRBD1 as a possible D gene (5 bases). Germline values: CDR1 SGHTA, CDR2 FQGNSA. The CDR3 consists of 15 residues. V was cut by 1 base and J by 5 bases, with 12 bases left in between. The CDR3 DNA is TGTGCCAGCAGCTTAGGTAGGCGCAGGGAAAACATTCAGTACTTC. This gives the protein CASSLGRRRENIQYF.

This rearrangement joins TRBV27 to TRBJ2-1, with D possibly matching TRBD2 (6 bases). There are 15 residues in the CDR3. V shed 2 bases and J shed 3 bases, with 11 bases lying between them. Per the germline V gene, CDR1 is MNHEY and CDR2 is SMNVEV (reference sequence). This CDR3 reads CASSLIGGNYNEQFF. CDR3 nucleotide sequence: TGTGCCAGCAGTTTAATCGGGGGTAACTACAATGAGCAGTTCTTC.

This sequence joins TRBV18 and TRBJ2-3, with unresolved D. Trimming took 8 bases from V and 10 from J, leaving 19 bases between them. Germline V gives CDR1 KGHSH, CDR2 LQKENI. The CDR3 consists of 13 residues. CDR3 sequence: CASREPLPHSQYF. CDR3 coding DNA: TGTGCCAGCAGAGAGCCGTTACCCCACTCGCAGTATTTT.